The text below deals with one TCR beta chain. At one of its ends the junction is not consistent with the germline gene, which may arise from a read error. This sample was included in a study of tumor-infiltrating lymphocytes in primary liver carcinoma. A primer matching the constant region was used to make TCR beta cDNA from 500 to 650 ng of total RNA. Employing slightly modified ARM-PCR, three nested multiplex PCR rounds were run, and these gave rise to the TCR beta libraries. Use of TRBV1-TRBV30 forward primers with a C-beta reverse primer characterized the first two PCR rounds, which lasted approximately 11 cycles each. TCRdb re-derived calls from the multiplex PCR reads in MiXCR, one entry per CDR3 protein. The profile covers about 30,000 distinct CDR3 sequences, with approximately 71% appearing a single time and 25% to 40% taken by the ten largest. Total RNA and DNA came together from around 20-30 mg of bulk tissue without cell sorting. Chronic HBV infection affected patients, none of whom had received treatment.

In germline, CDR1 is MNHEY, CDR2 SVGAGI. The CDR3 runs to 14 residues. The sample taken for sequencing was liver tumor tissue from sampling region 3. The subset here: tumor region T3, left-lateral pole. This TCR came from a woman aged 25 to 39 with primary liver carcinoma and hepatitis B virus infection. The gene calls are TRBV6-5 and TRBJ1-4; no clear D. CDR3 region: CASRPKATNEKPFF. The DNA of the CDR3 is TGTGCCAGCAGACCGAAAGCAACTAATGAAAAACCGTTTTTT.